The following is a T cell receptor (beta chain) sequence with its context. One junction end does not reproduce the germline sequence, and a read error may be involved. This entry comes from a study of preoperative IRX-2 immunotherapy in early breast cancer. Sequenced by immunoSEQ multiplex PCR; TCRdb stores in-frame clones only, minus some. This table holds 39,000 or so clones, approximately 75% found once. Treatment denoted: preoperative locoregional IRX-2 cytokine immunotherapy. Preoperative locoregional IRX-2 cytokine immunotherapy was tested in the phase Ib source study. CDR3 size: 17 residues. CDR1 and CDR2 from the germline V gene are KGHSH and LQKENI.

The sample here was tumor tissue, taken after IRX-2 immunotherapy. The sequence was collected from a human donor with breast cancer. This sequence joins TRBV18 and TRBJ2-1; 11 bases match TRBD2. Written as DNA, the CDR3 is TGTGCCAGCTCCCCACTCAATACCGGGACTAGCGGCAATGAGCAGTTCTTC. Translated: CASSPLNTGTSGNEQFF.